A selection of T cell receptor beta chains follows, all from one sample in a study of blood T cell repertoires in COVID-19. Assay used: immunoSEQ multiplex PCR; TCRdb lists only in-frame clones, some missing. The table records 210,000 or so clones, 80% to 85% of them present only once. Input material: peripheral blood. These receptors were obtained from a human donor in a cohort sampled during active COVID-19. CDR3s include the opening cysteine and the closing phenylalanine or tryptophan. The D gene is left open where the match is weak. Rows give clone size only sometimes, using once, few, many, or a class for an expanded clone.

>TRBV6-5|.|TRBJ1-1|TRBD1
CASSYQPTGRRTEAFF
TGTGCCAGCAGTTACCAGCCGACAGGGAGGCGGACTGAAGCTTTCTTT
>TRBV6-1|.|TRBJ2-2|TRBD2
CASSDRTSGRANTGELFF
TGTGCCAGCAGTGATAGGACTAGCGGGAGAGCGAACACCGGGGAGCTGTTTTTT
>TRBV18|once|TRBJ1-2|.
CASSPRAGANYGYTF
TGTGCCAGCTCACCCCGGGCAGGGGCTAACTATGGCTACACCTTC
>TRBV28|.|TRBJ1-2|TRBD1
CASRTPGTGELFYGYTF
TGTGCCAGCAGGACCCCCGGGACAGGGGAACTTTTCTATGGCTACACCTTC
>TRBV6-6|.|TRBJ2-7|TRBD2
CASSPRTGLASYEQYF
TGTGCCAGCAGCCCACGTACGGGACTAGCCTCCTACGAGCAGTACTTC
>TRBV7-6|.|TRBJ1-1|.
CASSRGATGEAFF
TGTGCCAGCAGCCGGGGGGCTACGGGTGAAGCTTTCTTT
>TRBV2|few|TRBJ2-7|.
CASRGGQHYEQYF
TGTGCCAGCAGGGGCGGACAGCACTACGAGCAGTACTTC
>TRBV28|.|TRBJ2-7|.
CASSPLHISTGRLSYEQYF
TGTGCCAGCAGTCCTCTGCATATTTCTACAGGGCGCCTATCCTACGAGCAGTACTTC
>TRBV19|.|TRBJ1-1|.
CASSIVGEGTGKAFF
TGTGCCAGTAGTATAGTCGGGGAAGGCACCGGGAAAGCTTTCTTT
>TRBV28|.|TRBJ1-1|.
CASKQDRRTTEAFF
TGTGCCAGCAAACAAGACAGGAGGACCACTGAAGCTTTCTTT
>TRBV5-6|.|TRBJ1-2|TRBD1
CASSSVGRTATGVLYGYTF
TGTGCCAGCAGCTCGGTCGGTAGAACAGCGACAGGGGTCCTCTATGGCTACACCTTC
>TRBV28|.|TRBJ1-1|.
CASSLTGGTEAFF
TGTGCCAGCAGTTTAACCGGGGGAACTGAAGCTTTCTTT
>TRBV28|.|TRBJ2-1|TRBD2
CASSLAGGPGEQFF
TGTGCCAGCAGTCTAGCGGGAGGGCCGGGTGAGCAGTTCTTC
>TRBV7-2|.|TRBJ2-1|.
CASSPRSGGFMEQFF
TGTGCCAGCAGCCCGCGGAGCGGCGGCTTTATGGAGCAGTTCTTC
>TRBV6-5|.|TRBJ1-2|TRBD1
CASRDRGPYGYTF
TGTGCCAGCAGAGACAGGGGGCCCTATGGCTACACCTTC
>TRBV6-5|.|TRBJ2-6|.
CASTPSVSGANVLTF
TGTGCCAGCACCCCCTCCGTTTCTGGGGCCAACGTCCTGACTTTC
>TRBV4-2|.|TRBJ2-3|TRBD2
CASSPRQGLAGGDTQYF
TGTGCCAGCAGCCCCCGCCAGGGACTAGCGGGTGGAGATACGCAGTATTTT
>TRBV18|.|TRBJ2-7|TRBD2
CASSPLAGGPGMHEQYF
TGTGCCAGCTCACCACTAGCGGGAGGGCCAGGTATGCACGAGCAGTACTTC
>TRBV10-3|.|TRBJ1-1|TRBD1
CAIGQGNEFSEAFF
TGTGCCATCGGACAGGGGAATGAATTCAGTGAAGCTTTCTTT
>TRBV14|.|TRBJ1-1|.
CASSPGRGSLGEAFF
TGTGCCAGCAGCCCAGGACGAGGGAGCCTGGGGGAAGCTTTCTTT